Listed here are 18 T cell receptor beta chains from one sample, sequenced in a study of T cell changes during pregnancy in multiple sclerosis. Method: immunoSEQ multiplex PCR; TCRdb's copy keeps in-frame clones and lacks some. This sample has 85,000 to 90,000 clones, with about 93% found just once. The specimen comprised peripheral blood, sampled after pregnancy. All receptors derive from a female donor in good health, enrolled as a control in a pregnancy study.

The chain has TRBV18 and TRBJ2-5; TRBD1 matches 7 bases. V trimming: 6 bases; J trimming: 2 bases; junction bases outside the gene matches: 9. Germline values: CDR1 KGHSH, CDR2 LQKENI. The CDR3 has 15 amino acids. Here the CDR3 reads CASSHGDSSQETQYF. CDR3 coding DNA: TGTGCCAGCTCCCATGGGGACAGCTCTCAAGAGACCCAGTACTTC.

This clone appeared once. The rearrangement uses TRBV7-2 and TRBJ2-7, with TRBD2 matching over 7 bases. The germline V gene encodes CDR1 SGHTA and CDR2 FQGNSA. The V segment lost 2 bases and the J segment 3 bases; nucleotides outside the gene matches: 4. The CDR3 totals 14 residues. CDR3 region: CASSLSSGNYEQYF. The DNA for the CDR3 is TGTGCCAGCAGCTTATCTAGCGGAAACTACGAGCAGTACTTC.

The genes are TRBV5-8 and TRBJ2-6; D is unresolved. CDR3 length: 14 residues. Germline V gene sequence: CDR1 SGHTS, CDR2 YDEGEE. The V end was cut by 2 bases, the J end by 4 bases, with 7 bases between. Here the CDR3 DNA reads TGTGCCAGCAGCTTTAATCCCGGGGCCAACGTCCTGACTTTC. It encodes CASSFNPGANVLTF. Combining the CDR3 with reference TRBV5-8 and TRBJ2-6 gives the whole variable domain EAGVTQSPTHLIKTRGQQATLRCSPISGHTSVYWYQQALGLGLQFLLWYDEGEERNRGNFPPRFSGRQFPNYSSELNVNALELEDSALYLCASSFNPGANVLTFGAGSRLTVL.

V is TRBV5-4 and J is TRBJ2-2; 8 bases map to TRBD1. This CDR3 contains 15 residues. Germline-derived CDR1 and CDR2 are SGHNT and YYREEE (reference sequence). V lost 2 bases to trimming and J lost 4 bases; unmatched junction nucleotides: 4. In DNA form, the CDR3 reads TGTGCCAGCAGCTTCCGGGACAGGCTCACCGGGGAGCTGTTTTTT. Protein sequence: CASSFRDRLTGELFF. The complete variable domain, with remaining parts taken from reference TRBV5-4 and TRBJ2-2, reads ETGVTQSPTHLIKTRGQQVTLRCSSQSGHNTVSWYQQALGQGPQFIFQYYREEENGRGNFPPRFSGLQFPNYSSELNVNALELDDSALYLCASSFRDRLTGELFFGEGSRLTVL.

The chain recombines TRBV30 with TRBJ2-7; D is ambiguous. The CDR3 contains 12 residues. Germline CDR1 reads GTSNPN; CDR2 reads SVGIG (reference sequence). Deletions cut 1 base from V and 1 base from J, with 5 bases between. DNA for the CDR3: TGTGCCTGGAGTGACAGTTCCTACGAGCAGTACTTC. Protein: CAWSDSSYEQYF. The whole variable domain, filled in from reference TRBV30 and TRBJ2-7, reads SQTIHQWPATLVQPVGSPLSLECTVEGTSNPNLYWYRQAAGRGLQLLFYSVGIGQISSEVPQNLSASRPQDRQFILSSKKLLLSDSGFYLCAWSDSSYEQYFGPGTRLTVT.

The gene calls are TRBV19 and TRBJ2-6; 9 bases agree with TRBD2. J was trimmed by 0 bases and V by 3 bases; bases with no gene match: 3. CDR3 length: 17 residues. Per the germline V gene, CDR1 is LNHDA and CDR2 is SQIVND (reference sequence). The CDR3: CASSIAGGSSGANVLTF. CDR3 bases: TGTGCCAGTAGTATTGCGGGAGGGTCCTCTGGGGCCAACGTCCTGACTTTC. The full variable domain, completed using reference TRBV19 and TRBJ2-6, is DGGITQSPKYLFRKEGQNVTLSCEQNLNHDAMYWYRQDPGQGLRLIYYSQIVNDFQKGDIAEGYSVSREKKESFPLTVTSAQKNPTAFYLCASSIAGGSSGANVLTFGAGSRLTVL.

V gene TRBV5-1 combines with J gene TRBJ2-5, with 9 positions matching TRBD2. With 0 bases clipped from V and 0 bases from J, the junction kept 3 bases outside the gene matches. The CDR3 is made up of 16 amino acids. Per the germline V gene, CDR1 is SGHRS and CDR2 is YFSETQ. The CDR3 DNA is TGCGCCAGCAGCTTGGGCTCTAGCGGGAACCAAGAGACCCAGTACTTC. Protein sequence: CASSLGSSGNQETQYF.

The chain couples TRBV28 to TRBJ1-5; the D gene is possibly TRBD1 (5 bases). Trimming cost V 6 bases and J 4 bases, with 22 bases left between them. CDR3 length: 17 amino acids. Looked up from germline, CDR1 is MDHEN and CDR2 is SYDVKM. Here the CDR3 reads CASSPGLRQPLNQPQHF. As DNA, the CDR3 is TGTGCCAGCAGCCCAGGGCTTAGACAGCCCTTGAATCAGCCCCAGCATTTT. The complete variable domain, with remaining parts taken from reference TRBV28 and TRBJ1-5, reads DVKVTQSSRYLVKRTGEKVFLECVQDMDHENMFWYRQDPGLGLRLIYFSYDVKMKEKGDIPEGYSVSREKKERFSLILESASTNQTSMYLCASSPGLRQPLNQPQHFGDGTRLSIL.

A single count supports this clone. The J gene is TRBJ2-7, the V gene TRBV27; TRBD1 matches at 11 bases. Germline assignment: CDR1 MNHEY and CDR2 SMNVEV (reference sequence). The CDR3 contains 13 residues. The V and J ends lost 8 bases and 7 bases, in that order; junction bases with no gene match: 7. This chain's CDR3 is CASARTGGGEQYF. In nucleotides, the CDR3 is TGTGCCAGCGCAAGGACAGGGGGCGGGGAGCAGTACTTC.

The chain uses TRBV10-3 and TRBJ2-6, with D unresolved. Germline V CDR1 and CDR2: ENHRY, SYGVKD. The V gene lost 4 bases and the J gene lost 2 bases, with 6 bases spanning the gap. The CDR3 consists of 14 residues. The CDR3 loop reads CAISAGTGANVLTF. The CDR3, as DNA: TGTGCCATCAGTGCGGGTACTGGGGCCAACGTCCTGACTTTC.

J is TRBJ2-5 and V is TRBV2; D is ambiguous. The V gene lost 4 bases and the J gene lost 1 base, with 7 bases spanning the gap. The CDR3 covers 13 residues. The germline V gene encodes CDR1 SNHLY and CDR2 FYNNEI. CDR3 DNA: TGTGCCAGCAGTGTGGTCGGCCAAGAGACCCAGTACTTC. This gives the protein CASSVVGQETQYF.

The chain couples TRBV18 to TRBJ2-6; D may be TRBD1 (5 bases). Germline loops: CDR1 KGHSH, CDR2 LQKENI. This CDR3 has 17 residues. Trimming pared 2 bases from V and 0 bases from J, leaving 11 bases between. The CDR3 is CASSPIGHPSGANVLTF. The CDR3 DNA is TGTGCCAGCTCACCAATAGGACACCCCTCTGGGGCCAACGTCCTGACTTTC. Using reference TRBV18 and TRBJ2-6 for the parts outside the CDR3, the full variable domain is NAGVMQNPRHLVRRRGQEARLRCSPMKGHSHVYWYRQLPEEGLKFMVYLQKENIIDESGMPKERFSAEFPKEGPSILRIQQVVRGDSAAYFCASSPIGHPSGANVLTFGAGSRLTVL.

The V gene is TRBV19, the J gene TRBJ2-6; 9 bases line up with TRBD1. Trimming took 4 bases from V and 0 from J; bases not matched to a gene: 10. The CDR3 spans 19 residues. Germline CDR1 reads LNHDA; CDR2 reads SQIVND (reference sequence). The DNA of the CDR3 is TGTGCCAGTAGTACCCCCCGGGACAGGGCTCTCTCTGGGGCCAACGTCCTGACTTTC. Translating it yields CASSTPRDRALSGANVLTF.

This chain joins TRBV20-1 and TRBJ1-1; the D is unclear. CDR3 length: 11 amino acids. CDR1 DFQATT and CDR2 SNEGSKA come from the germline V gene (reference sequence). V dropped 6 bases and J dropped 2 bases, with 7 bases sitting between them. CDR3 amino acids: CSAGDNTEAFF. The CDR3 coding sequence is TGCAGTGCAGGAGATAACACTGAAGCTTTCTTT.

This chain links TRBV5-1 with TRBJ2-3, with D perhaps matching TRBD1 (5 bases). Trimming stripped 4 bases from V and 3 bases from J, with 12 bases between. Germline-derived CDR1 and CDR2 are SGHRS and YFSETQ. The CDR3 is 14 amino acids. The CDR3 DNA reads TGCGCCAGCAGCCTAAGACAGATTACAGATACGCAGTATTTT. Its protein product is CASSLRQITDTQYF.

The chain links TRBV11-2 to TRBJ2-7; 12 bases match TRBD2. V lost 5 bases to trimming and J lost 4 bases; unmatched junction nucleotides: 3. The CDR3 is 14 amino acids. Germline V CDR1 and CDR2: SGHAT, FQNNGV. The CDR3 loop is CASSKTSGSYEQYF. CDR3 bases: TGTGCCAGCAGCAAGACTAGCGGGAGTTACGAGCAGTACTTC. Looking up the rest from reference TRBV11-2 and TRBJ2-7 gives the full variable domain: EAGVAQSPRYKIIEKRQSVAFWCNPISGHATLYWYQQILGQGPKLLIQFQNNGVVDDSQLPKDRFSAERLKGVDSTLKIQPAKLEDSAVYLCASSKTSGSYEQYFGPGTRLTVT.

The chain joins TRBV4-2 to TRBJ1-2; 10 nucleotides match TRBD1. The V and J ends lost 4 bases and 2 bases, in that order; junction bases with no gene match: 4. The CDR3 runs to 15 residues. Germline V gene sequence: CDR1 LGHNA, CDR2 YNFKEQ. CDR3 in DNA: TGTGCCAGCAGCCTCCCGGGACAGGGGAACTATGGCTACACCTTC. The encoded protein is CASSLPGQGNYGYTF.

J is TRBJ2-1 and V is TRBV11-1, with D perhaps matching TRBD2 (5 bases). V lost 0 bases, J lost 1 base, and 7 bases lay in between. The CDR3 is 15 amino acids. Looked up from germline, CDR1 is SGHAT and CDR2 is FQDESV (reference sequence). The CDR3 DNA reads as TGTGCCAGCAGCTTAGCCTCGGGGTCCTACAATGAGCAGTTCTTC. Translation: CASSLASGSYNEQFF.